The 11 T cell receptor beta chains reported below all come from one sample, sequenced in a study of cytomegalovirus exposure and HLA in healthy donors. Use of 60 Vbeta and 13 Jbeta primers characterized the PCR. Sequencing used immunoSEQ multiplex PCR; TCRdb keeps in-frame clones, though not all of them. The data contain about 96,000 clones, over 75% of them seen just once; the ten biggest clones take up less than 9.5%. What was sequenced was PBMCs. The receptor set was obtained from a man aged 45-60 years in good health and CMV-seropositive.

The rearrangement joins TRBV4-1 to TRBJ2-4; perhaps TRBD2 as D (7 bases). CDR1 and CDR2 from the germline V gene are MGHRA and YSYEKL. The CDR3 has 17 residues. Trimming stripped 0 bases from V and 9 bases from J, with 21 bases between. CDR3 sequence reads: CASSQDGTGGLSGIQYF. CDR3 coding DNA: TGCGCCAGCAGCCAAGATGGAACGGGGGGCTTGTCCGGCATTCAGTACTTC.

DNA for the CDR3: TGTGCCAGCAGCCAAGGCCGACCGGGACAGGGTGAAAAACTGTTTTTT. Protein sequence: CASSQGRPGQGEKLFF. This rearrangement joins TRBV4-2 to TRBJ1-4; 9 nucleotides agree with TRBD1. V lost 1 base and J lost 7; bases outside the gene matches: 7. CDR3 size: 16 residues. Germline V gene data show CDR1 as LGHNA and CDR2 as YNFKEQ.

This clone appeared a few times. V and J are TRBV10-2 and TRBJ2-5, with TRBD1 identical over 11 bases. The germline gives CDR1 WSHSY, CDR2 SAAADI. The V segment lost 5 bases and the J segment 5 bases; nucleotides outside the gene matches: 4. The CDR3 has 14 amino acids. The DNA for the CDR3 is TGCGCCAGCAGTAGGACAGGGGGCGGGGAGACCCAGTACTTC. This encodes CASSRTGGGETQYF.

The chain couples TRBV18 to TRBJ2-3, with D possibly matching TRBD2 (5 bases). Germline CDR1 reads KGHSH; CDR2 reads LQKENI. With 2 bases removed from V and 6 bases from J, the gap between germline ends came to 18 bases. The CDR3 loop spans 16 amino acids. CDR3 sequence: CASSPTVPPRGDTQYF. CDR3 sequence (DNA): TGTGCCAGCTCACCAACCGTCCCCCCCCGCGGGGATACGCAGTATTTT.

This clone showed up just once. The chain joins TRBV7-2 to TRBJ2-7; TRBD2 agrees at 10 bases. V trimming: 1 base; J trimming: 7 bases; junction bases outside the gene matches: 1. There are 13 residues in the CDR3. Germline V CDR1 and CDR2: SGHTA, FQGNSA. This CDR3 is CASSLVLAGEQYF. The CDR3 DNA sequence: TGTGCCAGCAGCTTAGTACTAGCGGGAGAGCAGTACTTC.

This sequence joins TRBV28 and TRBJ1-1, with 7 bases aligning to TRBD1. The length of the CDR3 is 15 residues. Germline trimming cut 3 bases from V and 3 bases from J; bases unmatched to any gene: 7. Germline CDR1 reads MDHEN; CDR2 reads SYDVKM. The CDR3 protein is CASSLRQGLYTEAFF. The CDR3 bases are TGTGCCAGCAGTTTGAGACAGGGCTTATACACTGAAGCTTTCTTT.

For this clone: One junction end does not reproduce the germline sequence, and a read error may be involved. V usage is TRBV5-1 and J usage is TRBJ1-6; TRBD1 agrees at 7 bases. The CDR3 covers 14 residues. CDR1 and CDR2 from the germline V gene are SGHRS and YFSETQ. CDR3 sequence: CASSYGTAGSPLNF. CDR3 DNA: TGCGCCAGCAGCTACGGGACAGCTGGGTCACCCCTCAACTTT.

The chain joins TRBV6-5 to TRBJ1-1; D uncertain. The germline V gene has CDR1 MNHEY and CDR2 SVGAGI. This CDR3 comprises 14 residues. Trimming took 1 base from V and 5 from J, leaving 11 bases between them. CDR3 DNA: TGTGCCAGCAGTTACTGGAGTAGTTGGACTGAAGCTTTCTTT. As protein: CASSYWSSWTEAFF.

The gene calls are TRBV30 and TRBJ2-7; 16 bases line up with TRBD2. Germline V gene data show CDR1 as GTSNPN and CDR2 as SVGIG (reference sequence). The CDR3 runs to 16 residues. Losses at the gene ends were 1 base for V and 2 bases for J; bases not matched to a gene: 2. This CDR3 reads CAWSDGTSGGAYEQYF. Written as DNA, the CDR3 is TGTGCCTGGAGTGACGGGACTAGCGGGGGGGCCTACGAGCAGTACTTC.

The rearrangement links TRBV18 to TRBJ1-6; 7 bases are a match to TRBD1. The J segment lost 0 bases and the V segment lost 3 bases, leaving 14 bases of the junction unmatched. This CDR3 is built from 20 residues. CDR1 and CDR2 (germline): KGHSH, LQKENI. In nucleotides, the CDR3 is TGTGCCAGCTCACCGTTTTCCATATCACAGGGGAGCTCCTATAATTCACCCCTCCACTTT. Amino acid sequence: CASSPFSISQGSSYNSPLHF.

The table lists this clone with a few counts. The rearrangement joins TRBV6-1 to TRBJ2-7; TRBD1 aligns across 7 bases. The V segment lost 7 bases and the J segment 5 bases; nucleotides outside the gene matches: 5. This CDR3 contains 12 residues. CDR1 and CDR2 from the germline V gene are MNHNS and SASEGT. The CDR3 DNA reads TGTGCCAGCACACAGGGGTCCCACGAGCAGTACTTC. The encoded protein is CASTQGSHEQYF.